Listed below are T cell receptor beta chains from one sample, sequenced in a study of blood T cell repertoires in COVID-19. Assay: immunoSEQ multiplex PCR; the TCRdb copy retains only in-frame clones and omits some. This table holds under 300,000 clones, around 85% found once. The sequenced sample was peripheral blood. The receptor set was obtained from a woman in her seventies with acute or convalescent COVID-19. Each CDR3 is given with its conserved first and last residue. The D gene is left open where the match is weak. Rows may omit the clone size; those that give it use once, few, many or a size class.

CDR3	DNA	V	J	D	size
CASTISGQGAYWNYGYTF	TGTGCCAGCACCATATCGGGACAGGGGGCGTACTGGAACTATGGCTACACCTTC	TRBV6-4	TRBJ1-2	TRBD1	.
CASSDTTGGSDGYTF	TGCGCCAGCAGCGACACGACAGGGGGCAGTGATGGCTACACCTTC	TRBV5-1	TRBJ1-2	TRBD1	.
CASSYPRYRELYTYEQYF	TGTGCCAGCAGTTACCCGAGATATCGGGAGCTATACACCTACGAGCAGTACTTC	TRBV6-2/TRBV6-3	TRBJ2-7	.	once
CASSLPSGLAKNIQYF	TGTGCCAGCAGCTTACCTAGCGGACTAGCCAAAAACATTCAGTACTTC	TRBV7-7	TRBJ2-4	TRBD2	.
CASSFGTGGPLEQYF	TGCGCCAGCAGCTTTGGGACAGGGGGCCCTCTCGAGCAGTACTTC	TRBV5-1	TRBJ2-7	TRBD1	.
CASSLSRGGNTEAFF	TGTGCCAGCAGCTTATCCCGGGGAGGGAACACTGAAGCTTTCTTT	TRBV11-2	TRBJ1-1	.	.
CASSARLLADTQYF	TGTGCCAGCAGCGCCAGACTCCTGGCAGATACGCAGTATTTT	TRBV9	TRBJ2-3	.	once
CASTQGGEQYF	TGTGCCAGCACCCAAGGGGGAGAGCAGTACTTC	TRBV6-5	TRBJ2-7	.	.
CASSVDPLGYPATEAFF	TGTGCCAGCAGCGTAGATCCTTTGGGCTATCCAGCCACTGAAGCTTTCTTT	TRBV9	TRBJ1-1	.	.
CTSSLDSTKNIQYF	TGCACCAGCAGCCTTGACAGCACCAAAAACATTCAGTACTTC	TRBV1	TRBJ2-4	.	.
CAIRGTGDGETQYF	TGTGCCATCAGGGGGACAGGGGATGGAGAGACCCAGTACTTC	TRBV10-3	TRBJ2-5	TRBD1	.
CASSEDYVGGGPTGELFF	TGTGCCAGCAGTGAAGACTATGTCGGCGGGGGGCCGACCGGGGAGCTGTTTTTT	TRBV7-8	TRBJ2-2	TRBD2	once
CASSPWTGPYYEQYF	TGCGCCAGCAGCCCCTGGACAGGACCATACTACGAGCAGTACTTC	TRBV4-1	TRBJ2-7	TRBD1	once
CATHRSPRGTSGGAGELFF	TGTGCCACCCATCGATCCCCCCGCGGGACTAGCGGGGGGGCCGGGGAGCTGTTTTTT	TRBV27	TRBJ2-2	TRBD2	.
CASSVGTSGVGADTQYF	TGTGCCAGCAGCGTAGGGACTAGCGGGGTAGGGGCAGATACGCAGTATTTT	TRBV9	TRBJ2-3	TRBD2	.
CASGLSRTANTGELFF	TGTGCTAGTGGTTTGTCCCGGACAGCGAACACCGGGGAGCTGTTTTTT	TRBV12-5	TRBJ2-2	.	.
CATRTGGHEQYF	TGTGCCACCCGGACAGGGGGCCACGAGCAGTACTTC	TRBV6-6	TRBJ2-7	TRBD1	.
CSVEVPGTNYGYTF	TGCAGCGTTGAAGTCCCAGGTACTAACTATGGCTACACCTTC	TRBV29-1	TRBJ1-2	.	.
CASAQGARTEAFF	TGTGCCAGTGCTCAGGGGGCGCGAACTGAAGCTTTCTTT	TRBV6-5	TRBJ1-1	TRBD1	.
CASSFPGNTIYF	TGTGCCAGCAGCTTCCCGGGAAACACCATATATTTT	TRBV7-2	TRBJ1-3	.	.
CASSDQSTGTVGEKLFF	TGTGCCAGTAGCGACCAATCAACCGGGACAGTTGGAGAAAAACTGTTTTTT	TRBV19	TRBJ1-4	TRBD1	.
CASSVGTDGLYGYTF	TGTGCCAGCAGCGTAGGCACCGACGGACTCTATGGCTACACCTTC	TRBV9	TRBJ1-2	.	.
CASSIGVQGGRAEAFF	TGTGCCAGTAGTATAGGAGTACAGGGCGGTAGAGCTGAAGCTTTCTTT	TRBV19	TRBJ1-1	.	once
CASSQAPGRGAGYGYTF	TGTGCCAGCAGCCAAGCCCCCGGCCGGGGGGCAGGTTATGGCTACACCTTC	TRBV3-1/TRBV3-2	TRBJ1-2	.	.
CASSTPPTGRVFF	TGTGCCAGTAGTACCCCCCCGACCGGGAGGGTGTTTTTT	TRBV19	TRBJ1-4	.	.
CASSVSGTGGWNGELFF	TGTGCCAGCAGCGTATCAGGGACAGGGGGCTGGAACGGGGAGCTGTTTTTT	TRBV9	TRBJ2-2	TRBD1	.
CASTKRTSGGAGWDF	TGTGCCAGCACAAAGCGAACTAGCGGGGGCGCGGGGTGGGACTTC	TRBV2	TRBJ2-5	TRBD2	.
CASSPGTGGLGEKLFF	TGTGCCAGCTCACCAGGGACAGGGGGCCTTGGTGAAAAACTGTTTTTT	TRBV18	TRBJ1-4	TRBD1	.
CASRSGGRHTEAFF	TGCGCCAGCAGGTCCGGGGGACGGCACACTGAAGCTTTCTTT	TRBV10-2	TRBJ1-1	.	.
CASRPGTFTGELFF	TGTGCCAGTAGGCCCGGGACATTCACCGGGGAGCTGTTTTTT	TRBV19	TRBJ2-2	.	.
CASSQVNMGLSNQPQHF	TGCGCCAGCAGCCAAGTTAATATGGGCCTTAGCAATCAGCCCCAGCATTTT	TRBV4-1	TRBJ1-5	.	few
CASTGGGANVLTF	TGTGCCAGCACGGGTGGTGGGGCCAACGTCCTGACTTTC	TRBV6-5	TRBJ2-6	.	.
CASRRREETQYF	TGTGCCAGCAGACGGAGAGAAGAGACCCAGTACTTC	TRBV12-3/TRBV12-4	TRBJ2-5	.	.
CASSPPRVGETYF	TGTGCCAGCAGCCCCCCCAGGGTAGGAGAAACGTATTTT	TRBV7-2	TRBJ2-3	.	.
CATSVTRGGETQYF	TGTGCCACCAGTGTCACCAGGGGCGGGGAGACCCAGTACTTC	TRBV24-1	TRBJ2-5	.	.
CASSPDRFGYTF	TGTGCCAGCAGCCCCGACAGGTTTGGCTACACCTTC	TRBV3-1/TRBV3-2	TRBJ1-2	.	.
CASSRDSYEKLFF	TGTGCCAGCTCACGGGACTCATATGAAAAACTGTTTTTT	TRBV18	TRBJ1-4	.	.
CASSKDRLADSYEQYF	TGTGCCAGCAGCAAAGATCGACTAGCGGATTCCTACGAGCAGTACTTC	TRBV21-1	TRBJ2-7	.	once
CASSGLAGGLTGELFF	TGCGCCAGCAGCGGACTAGCGGGGGGGCTCACCGGGGAGCTGTTTTTT	TRBV5-1	TRBJ2-2	TRBD2	.
CASSAGSGNQPQHF	TGTGCCAGCAGCGCAGGGTCGGGCAATCAGCCCCAGCATTTT	TRBV6-5	TRBJ1-5	.	.
CASSQIQGNTEAFF	TGTGCCAGCAGCCAGATACAGGGGAACACTGAAGCTTTCTTT	TRBV3-1/TRBV3-2	TRBJ1-1	.	.
CASSFGGGHTEAFF	TGCGCCAGCAGCTTCGGCGGGGGGCACACTGAAGCTTTCTTT	TRBV5-1	TRBJ1-1	.	.
CASSLLQGRETQYF	TGTGCCAGCAGTCTGCTTCAGGGGAGAGAGACCCAGTACTTC	TRBV6-5	TRBJ2-5	.	.